These 18 T cell receptor beta chains were all obtained from the same sample, sequenced in a study of blood T cell repertoires in COVID-19. The method was immunoSEQ multiplex PCR; TCRdb's version includes in-frame clones alone and lacks a portion of them. The sample yields over 200,000 clones, roughly 83% seen once. The source material was peripheral blood. These receptors were collected from a man aged 35-49 years with acute or convalescent COVID-19.

CDR3 nucleotide sequence: TGTGCCAGCAGCCAAGCAACAGCGGGAACCACAGATACGCAGTATTTT. This gives the protein CASSQATAGTTDTQYF. The chain employs TRBV3-1 (or the pseudogene TRBV3-2) and TRBJ2-3; 7 positions match TRBD2. Germline V gene sequence: CDR1 LGHDT, CDR2 YNNKEL (reference sequence). This CDR3 spans 16 amino acids. V was clipped by 1 base and J by 2 bases; unmatched bases: 6.

The rearrangement links TRBV24-1 to TRBJ2-1, with 8 bases matching TRBD1. This CDR3 comprises 16 residues. CDR1 is KGHDR and CDR2 is SFDVKD in the germline V gene. Germline trimming cut 6 bases from V and 1 base from J; bases unmatched to any gene: 7. The DNA of the CDR3 is TGTGCCACCAGTTCCTCAGACAGGGGATCCTACAATGAGCAGTTCTTC. Its translation is CATSSSDRGSYNEQFF.

CDR3: CASSSRGLAVQETQYF. For the CDR3, the DNA is TGTGCCAGCAGCTCTCGAGGACTAGCGGTCCAAGAGACCCAGTACTTC. This chain uses TRBV11-1 with TRBJ2-5; 10 nucleotides agree with TRBD2. The CDR3 is made up of 16 amino acids. Germline values: CDR1 SGHAT, CDR2 FQDESV (reference sequence). J gave up 1 base and V 4 bases, and 6 bases lay outside the gene matches.

The chain recombines TRBV9 with TRBJ2-1, with D uncertain. This CDR3 has 13 residues. CDR1 is SGDLS and CDR2 is YYNGEE in the germline V gene. Between the trimmed V and J ends, which lost 0 bases and 8 bases, there was a span of 9 bases. The CDR3 spells CASSVVQWDEQFF. In DNA form, the CDR3 reads TGTGCCAGCAGCGTAGTACAGTGGGATGAGCAGTTCTTC.

The rearrangement links TRBV27 to TRBJ2-3, with 9 bases aligning to TRBD2. This CDR3 has 14 residues. V was pared by 1 base and J by 7 bases, with 3 bases of the junction left unmatched. Germline CDR1 is MNHEY and CDR2 is SMNVEV (reference sequence). CDR3 nucleotides: TGTGCCAGCAGTTTATTGGCGGGAGGGAATACGCAGTATTTT. Its protein is CASSLLAGGNTQYF.

This clone was observed many times. V gene TRBV29-1 combines with J gene TRBJ1-1; D is possibly TRBD1 (5 bases). V was cut by 4 bases and J by 6 bases, with 15 bases left in between. The CDR3 covers 13 residues. Germline lookup yields CDR1 SQVTM and CDR2 ANQGSEA. The chain's CDR3 is CSVVGLLRAEAFF. As DNA, the CDR3 is TGCAGCGTTGTGGGGCTATTAAGGGCTGAAGCTTTCTTT.

This chain uses TRBV27 with TRBJ2-1; 8 nucleotides line up with TRBD2. The V gene's germline CDR1 is MNHEY and CDR2 SMNVEV (reference sequence). This CDR3 contains 13 residues. Trimming removed 5 bases from V and 6 bases from J; junction bases left unmatched: 3. The CDR3 reads CASSHTSGNEQFF. DNA for the CDR3: TGTGCCAGCAGTCATACTAGCGGCAATGAGCAGTTCTTC.

The chain has TRBV5-1 and TRBJ1-3, with 7 nucleotides matching TRBD1. Trimming took 3 bases from V and 4 from J; bases not matched to a gene: 7. The CDR3 totals 15 residues. Per germline, CDR1 SGHRS and CDR2 YFSETQ. As DNA, the CDR3 is TGCGCCAGCAGCTCCTCGGGACAGCAGGGAAACACCATATATTTT. This codes for CASSSSGQQGNTIYF.

With regard to this clone: Other DNA sequences from this sample encode an identical CDR3 as well. The rearrangement links TRBV18 to TRBJ1-1; TRBD1 agrees at 8 bases. The CDR3 sequence is 13 residues long. Germline loops: CDR1 KGHSH, CDR2 LQKENI. With 3 bases clipped from V and 4 bases from J, the junction kept 1 base outside the gene matches. This chain's CDR3 is CASSPGQGTEAFF. CDR3 DNA sequence: TGTGCCAGCTCACCCGGACAGGGCACTGAAGCTTTCTTT.

The rearrangement joins TRBV7-2 to TRBJ2-7; 8 bases line up with TRBD1. Germline V gene lookup returns CDR1 SGHTA and CDR2 FQGNSA. After removal of 0 bases from V and 2 bases from J, the junction contained 3 bases not matched to a gene. The CDR3 loop spans 15 amino acids. This CDR3 reads CASSLASRGPYEQYF. CDR3 bases: TGTGCCAGCAGCTTAGCGAGCAGGGGGCCCTACGAGCAGTACTTC.

V and J are TRBV2 and TRBJ1-5; no clear D. Germline lookup yields CDR1 SNHLY and CDR2 FYNNEI. The length of the CDR3 is 13 residues. In nucleotides, the CDR3 is TGTGCAGCAGCGTTTGATAGCAATCAGCCCCAGCATTTT. This encodes CAAAFDSNQPQHF.

This sequence joins TRBV4-3 and TRBJ1-4, with D possibly matching TRBD1 (5 bases). CDR3 size: 15 residues. Per germline, CDR1 LGHNA and CDR2 YSLEER. Trimming pared 2 bases from V and 4 bases from J, leaving 11 bases between. The DNA of the CDR3 is TGCGCCAGCAGCCAACAGGGCGGGATTAATGAAAAACTGTTTTTT. This translates into CASSQQGGINEKLFF.

The chain couples TRBV11-3 to TRBJ1-3; 10 positions agree with TRBD1. CDR3 length: 15 residues. CDR1 is SGHNT, CDR2 YENEEA, per germline. J lost 6 bases, V lost 5 bases, and 7 bases had no gene match. For the CDR3, the DNA is TGTGCCAGCAGCCCCCTCGGACAGGGGGAAAACACCATATATTTT. This codes for CASSPLGQGENTIYF.

The chain uses TRBV3-1 (or the pseudogene TRBV3-2) and TRBJ2-5, with D unclear. The germline V gene encodes CDR1 LGHDT and CDR2 YNNKEL (reference sequence). The CDR3 is 15 residues long. Trimming removed 0 bases from V and 5 bases from J, with 13 bases in between. Here the CDR3 reads CASSQDRGIDETQYF. In nucleotides, the CDR3 is TGTGCCAGCAGCCAAGATCGCGGTATCGATGAGACCCAGTACTTC.

The chain has TRBV7-9 and TRBJ1-1, with 7 bases fitting TRBD1. The CDR3 has 14 residues. V dropped 5 bases and J dropped 0; count of bases not matched to a gene: 3. Looked up from germline, CDR1 is SEHNR and CDR2 is FQNEAQ (reference sequence). CDR3 residues: CASSADRLNTEAFF. The CDR3 DNA reads as TGTGCCAGCAGCGCGGACAGGTTGAACACTGAAGCTTTCTTT.

This clone was observed a single time. The rearrangement joins TRBV11-2 to TRBJ2-2; weak D call: TRBD1 (6 bases). V lost 5 bases to trimming and J lost 7 bases, with 11 bases between them. This CDR3 is built from 13 residues. Germline V gene data show CDR1 as SGHAT and CDR2 as FQNNGV. CDR3 in DNA: TGTGCCAGCAGCCAAGGGGGAAACGGGGAGCTGTTTTTT. It specifies CASSQGGNGELFF.

This clone was seen once. CDR3 nucleotides: TGTGCCAGCAGCTCAGCACGACGGAGAAACATTCAGTACTTC. Protein product: CASSSARRRNIQYF. The rearrangement uses TRBV7-8 and TRBJ2-4, with D unresolved. Germline V gene lookup returns CDR1 SGHVS and CDR2 FQNEAQ. CDR3 length: 14 residues. V was pared by 4 bases and J by 6 bases, with 13 bases between.

The CDR3 reads CASSLTGAQYF. CDR3 DNA sequence: TGTGCCAGCAGTTTGACAGGGGCCCAGTACTTC. The genes are TRBV12-3 or TRBV12-4 and TRBJ2-5; 8 bases agree with TRBD1. V was clipped by 3 bases and J by 9 bases; unmatched bases: 0. The CDR3 runs 11 residues.